This passage covers 13 T cell receptor beta chains from one sample sequenced in a study of cytomegalovirus exposure and HLA in healthy donors. The PCR ran on 60 Vbeta and 13 Jbeta primers. Clones were sequenced by immunoSEQ multiplex PCR, and TCRdb holds only the in-frame ones, with some missing. The table shows about 130,000 clones, with 81% occurring only once. Input material: PBMCs. The receptor set was obtained from a man aged 18 to 35 in good health and CMV-seropositive.

This clone was observed once. V is TRBV7-2 and J is TRBJ2-5; weak D call: TRBD2 (7 bases). The V and J ends lost 1 base and 6 bases respectively, with 18 bases between them. CDR1 and CDR2 (germline): SGHTA, FQGNSA. This CDR3 region has 16 residues. This chain's CDR3 is CASSLGGGGGEQTQYF. CDR3 DNA: TGTGCCAGCAGCTTAGGTGGCGGGGGCGGTGAGCAGACCCAGTACTTC.

The V call is TRBV7-6, the J call TRBJ1-5, with 8 positions matching TRBD1. There are 17 residues in the CDR3. The germline CDR1 and CDR2 sequences are SGHVS and FNYEAQ. The J segment lost 2 bases and the V segment lost 5 bases, leaving 11 bases of the junction unmatched. The CDR3 loop is CASSPRDRSFGNQPQHF. CDR3 sequence (DNA): TGTGCCAGCAGCCCACGGGACAGGTCTTTTGGCAATCAGCCCCAGCATTTT.

This rearrangement joins TRBV4-3 to TRBJ2-1, with D hard to call. Germline-derived CDR1 and CDR2 are LGHNA and YSLEER. V lost 0 bases to trimming and J lost 2 bases, with 11 bases between them. This CDR3 has 16 amino acids. The CDR3, as DNA: TGCGCCAGCAGCCAAGATCGGTCGGGTCCCTACAATGAGCAGTTCTTC. This translates into CASSQDRSGPYNEQFF.

The chain recombines TRBV27 with TRBJ2-2; D uncertain. The length of the CDR3 is 14 residues. V was shortened by 3 bases and J by 2 bases, with 7 bases between the two germline ends. The germline V gene has CDR1 MNHEY and CDR2 SMNVEV (reference sequence). Here the CDR3 DNA reads TGTGCCAGCAGTTTGGCCTCAAACACCGGGGAGCTGTTTTTT. It codes for CASSLASNTGELFF.

The J gene is TRBJ1-2, the V gene TRBV4-3; 7 bases fit TRBD1. Germline V gene data show CDR1 as LGHNA and CDR2 as YSLEER. The length of the CDR3 is 15 residues. The V segment lost 2 bases and the J segment 4 bases; nucleotides outside the gene matches: 7. The chain's CDR3 is CASSQTGTDLYGYTF. The DNA of the CDR3 is TGCGCCAGCAGCCAAACCGGGACAGACCTCTATGGCTACACCTTC.

About this clone itself: The junction and the germline gene differ at one end; a read error may be behind it. The rearrangement uses TRBV5-4 and TRBJ2-1; 7 bases align to TRBD2. The CDR3 runs 15 residues. Germline-derived CDR1 and CDR2 are SGHNT and YYREEE (reference sequence). CDR3 bases: TGTACCAGCAGCTTGGCCGTCGCAGGGAGGGATGAGCAGTTCTTC. Protein: CTSSLAVAGRDEQFF.

The rearrangement uses TRBV6-5 and TRBJ2-2; D gene ambiguous. Germline V gene sequence: CDR1 MNHEY, CDR2 SVGAGI. This CDR3 is 12 amino acids long. Trimming shortened V by 6 bases and J by 8 bases, and 10 bases separated the two germline ends. CDR3 protein: CASSPVEGELFF. CDR3 bases: TGTGCCAGCAGCCCGGTTGAGGGGGAGCTGTTTTTT.

The chain has TRBV5-1 and TRBJ2-2; TRBD1 matches 9 bases. Germline V CDR1 and CDR2: SGHRS, YFSETQ. V shed 3 bases, J shed 6 bases, and the junction held 3 bases outside the gene matches. The CDR3 extends over 14 amino acids. The CDR3 DNA is TGCGCCAGCAGCTCACAGGGGGCCGCCGGGGAGCTGTTTTTT. Amino acids: CASSSQGAAGELFF.

V usage is TRBV25-1 and J usage is TRBJ1-2; unclear D gene. The CDR3 runs to 14 residues. Trimming left V 3 bases short and J 6 bases short, with 14 bases between. Looked up from germline, CDR1 is MGHDK and CDR2 is SYGVNS. CDR3 amino acids: CASSDAAFQDGYTF. In nucleotides, the CDR3 is TGTGCCAGCAGTGATGCGGCGTTCCAAGATGGCTACACCTTC.

J is TRBJ2-3 and V is TRBV2; 7 bases line up with TRBD2. The CDR3 covers 16 residues. V dropped 11 bases and J dropped 0; count of bases not matched to a gene: 14. The V gene's germline CDR1 is SNHLY and CDR2 FYNNEI. The CDR3 here is CAGSTISGPSTDTQYF. The CDR3 DNA follows: TGTGCCGGATCCACAATTAGCGGGCCTAGCACAGATACGCAGTATTTT.

This chain uses TRBV5-1 with TRBJ2-6; 8 nucleotides agree with TRBD2. CDR3 length equals 16 residues. Germline-derived CDR1 and CDR2 are SGHRS and YFSETQ. V lost 0 bases to trimming and J lost 2 bases; unmatched junction nucleotides: 1. The CDR3 is CASSLAGGAGANVLTF. DNA for the CDR3: TGCGCCAGCAGCTTGGCCGGGGGGGCTGGGGCCAACGTCCTGACTTTC.

The rearrangement uses TRBV5-6 and TRBJ2-5, with TRBD1 matching over 10 bases. The assigned J gene may be wrong: the sequence end matches TRBJ2-7 better. CDR3 size: 17 residues. The germline CDR1 and CDR2 sequences are SGHDT and YYEEEE. In DNA form, the CDR3 reads TGTGCCAGCAGCTTTGGGACAGGGGTCTGGGTTGGCTACGAGCAGTACTTC. It is translated as CASSFGTGVWVGYEQYF.

The chain links TRBV11-2 to TRBJ2-4, with a tentative D call TRBD1 (5 bases). The V and J ends lost 6 bases and 0 bases respectively, with 12 bases between them. Germline values: CDR1 SGHAT, CDR2 FQNNGV. CDR3 length: 15 residues. In nucleotides, the CDR3 is TGTGCCAGCAGTCTAACAGGTCTAGCCAAAAACATTCAGTACTTC. This translates into CASSLTGLAKNIQYF.